This TCR beta chain was sequenced for a study of T cell repertoires in cytomegalovirus infection. As for this clonotype: The antigen remains unidentified.

TCRdb independently ran MiXCR on the reads; one entry per CDR3 protein. The sample consists of about 350,000 distinct CDR3 sequences, roughly a third of them appearing once. This sequence originates from a human donor in good health (CMV status not recorded). Some clones in this sample may be carry-over from other donors' samples. Sequenced material: cultured PBMCs, taken from culture after CMV antigen stimulation.

The chain's CDR3 is CATSRGPLWETQYF. In DNA, the CDR3 is TGTGCCACCAGCAGAGGCCCCCTCTGGGAGACCCAGTACTTC. The V gene is TRBV15, the J gene TRBJ2-5; D is ambiguous. Germline-derived CDR1 and CDR2 are LNHNV and YYDKDF (reference sequence). Between the trimmed V and J ends, which lost 1 base and 5 bases, there was a span of 11 bases. The CDR3 is 14 amino acids.